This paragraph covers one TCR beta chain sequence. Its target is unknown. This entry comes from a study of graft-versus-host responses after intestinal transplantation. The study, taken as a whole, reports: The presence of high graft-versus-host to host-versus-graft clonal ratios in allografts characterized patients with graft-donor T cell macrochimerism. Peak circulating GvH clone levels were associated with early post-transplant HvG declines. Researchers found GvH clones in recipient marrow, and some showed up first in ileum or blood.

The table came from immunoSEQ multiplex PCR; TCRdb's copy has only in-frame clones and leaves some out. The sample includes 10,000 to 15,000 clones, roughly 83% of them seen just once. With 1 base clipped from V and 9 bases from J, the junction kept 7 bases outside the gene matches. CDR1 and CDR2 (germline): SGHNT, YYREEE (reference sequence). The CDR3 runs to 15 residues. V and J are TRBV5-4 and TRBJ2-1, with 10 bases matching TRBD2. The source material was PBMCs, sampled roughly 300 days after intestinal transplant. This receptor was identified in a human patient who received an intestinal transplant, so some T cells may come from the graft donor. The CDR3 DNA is TGTGCCAGCAGCTTGCCCGGGACTAGCGTCGGTGAGCAGTTCTTC. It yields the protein CASSLPGTSVGEQFF.